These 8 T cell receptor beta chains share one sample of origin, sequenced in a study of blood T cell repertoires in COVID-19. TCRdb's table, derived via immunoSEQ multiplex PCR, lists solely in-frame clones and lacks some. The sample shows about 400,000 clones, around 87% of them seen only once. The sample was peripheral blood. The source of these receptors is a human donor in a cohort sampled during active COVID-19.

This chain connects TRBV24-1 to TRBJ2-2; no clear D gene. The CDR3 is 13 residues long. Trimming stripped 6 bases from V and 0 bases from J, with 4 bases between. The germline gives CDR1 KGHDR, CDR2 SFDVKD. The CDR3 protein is CATSNTNTGELFF. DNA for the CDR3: TGTGCCACCAGTAATACGAACACCGGGGAGCTGTTTTTT.

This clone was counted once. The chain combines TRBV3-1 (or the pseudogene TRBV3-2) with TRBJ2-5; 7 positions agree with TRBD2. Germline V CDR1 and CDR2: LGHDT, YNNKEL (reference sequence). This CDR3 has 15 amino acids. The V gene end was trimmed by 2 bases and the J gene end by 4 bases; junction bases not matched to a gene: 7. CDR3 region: CASSQSLPGGETQYF. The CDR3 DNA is TGTGCCAGCAGCCAATCACTCCCGGGGGGAGAGACCCAGTACTTC.

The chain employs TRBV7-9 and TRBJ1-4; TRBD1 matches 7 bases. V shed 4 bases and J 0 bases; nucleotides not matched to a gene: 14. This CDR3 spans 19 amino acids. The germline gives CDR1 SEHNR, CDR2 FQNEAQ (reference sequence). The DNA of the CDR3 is TGTGCCAGCAGCTGGAGGACAGGCGGAACGGCTGCAACTAATGAAAAACTGTTTTTT. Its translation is CASSWRTGGTAATNEKLFF.

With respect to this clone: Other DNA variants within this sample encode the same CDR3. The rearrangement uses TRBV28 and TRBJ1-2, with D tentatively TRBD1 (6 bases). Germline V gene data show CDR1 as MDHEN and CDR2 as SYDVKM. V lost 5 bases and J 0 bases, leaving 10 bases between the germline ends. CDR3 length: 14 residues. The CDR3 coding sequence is TGTGCCAGCAGTCTTACAGGGCCTAACTATGGCTACACCTTC. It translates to CASSLTGPNYGYTF.

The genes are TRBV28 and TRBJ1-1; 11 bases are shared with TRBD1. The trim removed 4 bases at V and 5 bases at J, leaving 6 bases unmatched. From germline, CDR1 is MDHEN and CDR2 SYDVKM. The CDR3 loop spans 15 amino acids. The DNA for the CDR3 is TGTGCCAGCAGTTCCGCCGGGACAGGGGGGACTGAAGCTTTCTTT. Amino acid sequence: CASSSAGTGGTEAFF.

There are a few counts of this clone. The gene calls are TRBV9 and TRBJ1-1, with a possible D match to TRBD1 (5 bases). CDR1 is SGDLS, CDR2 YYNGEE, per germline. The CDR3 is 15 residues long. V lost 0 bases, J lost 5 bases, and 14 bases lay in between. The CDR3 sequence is CASSVGEGLGTEAFF. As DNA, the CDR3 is TGTGCCAGCAGCGTAGGGGAGGGGTTGGGTACTGAAGCTTTCTTT. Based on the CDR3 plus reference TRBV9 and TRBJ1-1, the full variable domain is DSGVTQTPKHLITATGQRVTLRCSPRSGDLSVYWYQQSLDQGLQFLIQYYNGEERAKGNILERFSAQQFPDLHSELNLSSLELGDSALYFCASSVGEGLGTEAFFGQGTRLTVV.

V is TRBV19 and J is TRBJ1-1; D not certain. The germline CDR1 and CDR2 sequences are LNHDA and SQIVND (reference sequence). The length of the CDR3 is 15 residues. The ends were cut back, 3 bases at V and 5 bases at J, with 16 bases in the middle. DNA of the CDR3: TGTGCCAGTAGTATGAGGATGGGCGGGTGGACTGAAGCTTTCTTT. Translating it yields CASSMRMGGWTEAFF. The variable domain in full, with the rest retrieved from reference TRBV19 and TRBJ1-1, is DGGITQSPKYLFRKEGQNVTLSCEQNLNHDAMYWYRQDPGQGLRLIYYSQIVNDFQKGDIAEGYSVSREKKESFPLTVTSAQKNPTAFYLCASSMRMGGWTEAFFGQGTRLTVV.

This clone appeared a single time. The CDR3 sequence: CASSVGGTDTQYF. As DNA, the CDR3 is TGTGCCAGCAGCGTCGGAGGCACAGATACGCAGTATTTT. This sequence joins TRBV7-3 and TRBJ2-3; D unclear. V was pared by 5 bases and J by 1 base, with 7 bases between. CDR1 and CDR2 (germline): SGHTA, FQGTGA. The CDR3 spans 13 residues.